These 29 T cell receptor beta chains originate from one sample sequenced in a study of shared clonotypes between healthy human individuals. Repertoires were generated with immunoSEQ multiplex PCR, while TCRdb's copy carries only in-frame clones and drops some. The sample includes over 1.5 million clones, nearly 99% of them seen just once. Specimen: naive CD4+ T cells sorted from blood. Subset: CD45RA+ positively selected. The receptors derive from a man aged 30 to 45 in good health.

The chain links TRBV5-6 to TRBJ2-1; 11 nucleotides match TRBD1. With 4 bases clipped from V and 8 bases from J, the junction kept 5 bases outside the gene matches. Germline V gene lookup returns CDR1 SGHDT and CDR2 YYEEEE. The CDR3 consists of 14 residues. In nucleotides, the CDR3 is TGTGCCAGCAGCCGGGACAGGGGGTATCATGAGCAGTTCTTC. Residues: CASSRDRGYHEQFF.

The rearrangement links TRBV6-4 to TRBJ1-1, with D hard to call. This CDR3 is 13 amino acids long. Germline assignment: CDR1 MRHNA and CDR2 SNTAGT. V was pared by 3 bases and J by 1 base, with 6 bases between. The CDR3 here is CASSEARNTEAFF. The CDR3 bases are TGTGCCAGCAGTGAGGCACGGAACACTGAAGCTTTCTTT.

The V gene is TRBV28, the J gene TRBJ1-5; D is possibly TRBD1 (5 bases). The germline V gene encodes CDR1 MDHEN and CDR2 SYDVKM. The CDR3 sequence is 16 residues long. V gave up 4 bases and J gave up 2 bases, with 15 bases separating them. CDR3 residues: CASSSLGGKGNQPQHF. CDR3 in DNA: TGTGCCAGCAGTTCTCTCGGGGGGAAGGGCAATCAGCCCCAGCATTTT.

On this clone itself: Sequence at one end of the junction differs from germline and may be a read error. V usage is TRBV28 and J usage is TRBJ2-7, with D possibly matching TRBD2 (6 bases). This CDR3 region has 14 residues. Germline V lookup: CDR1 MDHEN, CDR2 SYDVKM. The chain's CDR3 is CASSSTGTDYVQYF. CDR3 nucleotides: TGTGCCAGCAGTTCAACCGGGACGGACTACGTGCAGTACTTC. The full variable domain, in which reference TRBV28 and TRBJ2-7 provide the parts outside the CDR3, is DVKVTQSSRYLVKRTGEKVFLECVQDMDHENMFWYRQDPGLGLRLIYFSYDVKMKEKGDIPEGYSVSREKKERFSLILESASTNQTSMYLCASSSTGTDYVQYFGPGTRLTVT.

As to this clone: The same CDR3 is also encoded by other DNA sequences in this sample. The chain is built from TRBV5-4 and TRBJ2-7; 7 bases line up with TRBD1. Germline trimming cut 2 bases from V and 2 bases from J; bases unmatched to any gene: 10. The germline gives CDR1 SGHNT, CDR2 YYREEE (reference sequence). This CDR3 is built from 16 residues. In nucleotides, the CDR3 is TGTGCCAGCAGCTTAGGGGGCAGCGGCCGGACCTACGAGCAGTACTTC. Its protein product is CASSLGGSGRTYEQYF.

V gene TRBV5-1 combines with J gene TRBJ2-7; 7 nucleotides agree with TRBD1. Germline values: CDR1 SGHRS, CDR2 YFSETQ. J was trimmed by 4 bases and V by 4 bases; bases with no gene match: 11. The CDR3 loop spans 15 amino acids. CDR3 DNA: TGCGCCAGCAGCATTGGGACAGCCCTGGGTTACGAGCAGTACTTC. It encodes CASSIGTALGYEQYF.

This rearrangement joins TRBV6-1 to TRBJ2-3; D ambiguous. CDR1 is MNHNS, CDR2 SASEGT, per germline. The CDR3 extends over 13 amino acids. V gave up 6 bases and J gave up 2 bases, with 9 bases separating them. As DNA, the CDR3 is TGTGCCAGCAGGCGTCCAGCCACAGATACGCAGTATTTT. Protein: CASRRPATDTQYF.

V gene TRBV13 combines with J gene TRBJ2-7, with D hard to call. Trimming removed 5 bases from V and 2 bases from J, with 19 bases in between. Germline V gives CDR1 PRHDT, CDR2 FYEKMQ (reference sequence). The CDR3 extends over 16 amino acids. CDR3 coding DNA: TGTGCCAGCAGCCGCCGTCTCCTCGGGCGTCCCTACGAGCAGTACTTC. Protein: CASSRRLLGRPYEQYF.

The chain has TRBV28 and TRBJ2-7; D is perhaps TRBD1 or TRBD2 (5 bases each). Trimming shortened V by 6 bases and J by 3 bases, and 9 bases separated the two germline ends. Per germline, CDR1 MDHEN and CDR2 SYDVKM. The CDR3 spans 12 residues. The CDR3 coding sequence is TGTGCCAGCAGACTAGGGGTCTACGAGCAGTACTTC. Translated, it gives CASRLGVYEQYF.

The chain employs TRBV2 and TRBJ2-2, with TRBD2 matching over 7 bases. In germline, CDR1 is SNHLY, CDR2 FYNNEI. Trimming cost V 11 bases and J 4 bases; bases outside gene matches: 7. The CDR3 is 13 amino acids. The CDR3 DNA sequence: TGTGCCGGGGGGAGGGCCCGCACCGGGGAGCTGTTTTTT. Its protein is CAGGRARTGELFF.

The CDR3 nucleotides read TGCGCCAGCCGAGGACTAGCGGGAGGGTACGAGCAGTACTTC. Translating it yields CASRGLAGGYEQYF. The V call is TRBV10-2, the J call TRBJ2-7, with 15 bases matching TRBD2. CDR1 is WSHSY and CDR2 is SAAADI in the germline V gene. The ends lost 8 bases at V and 4 bases at J; junction bases unmatched: 3. The CDR3 is made up of 14 amino acids.

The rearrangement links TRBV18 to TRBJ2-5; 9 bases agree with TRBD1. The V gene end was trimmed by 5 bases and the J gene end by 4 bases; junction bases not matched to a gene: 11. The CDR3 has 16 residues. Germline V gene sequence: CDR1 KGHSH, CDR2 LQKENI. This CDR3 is CASSATGTGSGETQYF. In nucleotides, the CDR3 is TGTGCCAGCTCAGCGACCGGGACAGGGAGTGGAGAGACCCAGTACTTC.

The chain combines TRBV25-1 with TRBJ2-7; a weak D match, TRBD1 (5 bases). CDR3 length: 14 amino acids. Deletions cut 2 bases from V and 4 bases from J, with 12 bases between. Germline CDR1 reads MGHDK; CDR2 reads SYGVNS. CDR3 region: CASSERVTEYEQYF. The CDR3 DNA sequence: TGTGCCAGCAGTGAACGTGTGACAGAGTACGAGCAGTACTTC.

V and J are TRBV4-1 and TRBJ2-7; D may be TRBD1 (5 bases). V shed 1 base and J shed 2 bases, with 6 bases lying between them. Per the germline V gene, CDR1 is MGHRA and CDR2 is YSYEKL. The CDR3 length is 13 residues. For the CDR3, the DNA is TGCGCCAGCAGCCAAGGACAGACCTACGAGCAGTACTTC. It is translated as CASSQGQTYEQYF.

The CDR3 protein is CASREVGNQPQHF. Here the CDR3 DNA reads TGCGCCAGCAGGGAGGTTGGCAATCAGCCCCAGCATTTT. The chain joins TRBV10-2 to TRBJ1-5; D gene uncertain. The V gene's germline CDR1 is WSHSY and CDR2 SAAADI. Trimming stripped 6 bases from V and 2 bases from J, with 8 bases between. The CDR3 totals 13 residues.

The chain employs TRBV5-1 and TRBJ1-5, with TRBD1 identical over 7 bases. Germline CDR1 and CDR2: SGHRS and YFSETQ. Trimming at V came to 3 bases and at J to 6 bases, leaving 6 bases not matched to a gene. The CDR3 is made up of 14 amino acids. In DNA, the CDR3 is TGCGCCAGCAGCTCCCGACAGGGACGTCAGCCCCAGCATTTT. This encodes CASSSRQGRQPQHF.

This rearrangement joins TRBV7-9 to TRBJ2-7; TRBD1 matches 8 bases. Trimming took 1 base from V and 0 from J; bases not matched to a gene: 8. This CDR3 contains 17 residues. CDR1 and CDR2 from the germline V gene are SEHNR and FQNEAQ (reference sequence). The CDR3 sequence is CASSLEDRTGISYEQYF. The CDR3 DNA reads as TGTGCCAGCAGCTTAGAGGATCGGACAGGGATCTCCTACGAGCAGTACTTC.

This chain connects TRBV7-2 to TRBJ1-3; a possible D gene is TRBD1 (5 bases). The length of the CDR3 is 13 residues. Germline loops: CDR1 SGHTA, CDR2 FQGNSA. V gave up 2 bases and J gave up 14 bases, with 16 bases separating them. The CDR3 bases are TGTGCCAGCAGCTTAAAGGCAGACAGTTTGCTATATTTT. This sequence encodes CASSLKADSLLYF.

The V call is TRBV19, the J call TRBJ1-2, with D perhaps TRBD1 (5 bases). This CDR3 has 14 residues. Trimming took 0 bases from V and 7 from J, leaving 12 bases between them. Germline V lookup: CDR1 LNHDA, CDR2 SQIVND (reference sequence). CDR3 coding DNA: TGTGCCAGTAGTATAGATGGCGCAGGGCTTGGCTACACCTTC. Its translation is CASSIDGAGLGYTF.

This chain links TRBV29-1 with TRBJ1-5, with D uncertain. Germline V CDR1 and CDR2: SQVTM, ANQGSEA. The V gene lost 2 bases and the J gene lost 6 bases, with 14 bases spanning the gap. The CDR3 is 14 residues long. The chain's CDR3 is CSVENRRESQPQHF. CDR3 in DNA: TGCAGCGTTGAAAATCGGAGGGAATCTCAGCCCCAGCATTTT.

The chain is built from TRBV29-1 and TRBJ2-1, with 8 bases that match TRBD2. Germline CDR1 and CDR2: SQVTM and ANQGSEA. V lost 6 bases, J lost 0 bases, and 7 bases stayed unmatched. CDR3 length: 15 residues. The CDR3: CSVIFLAGSYNEQFF. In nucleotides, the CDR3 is TGCAGCGTAATATTTCTAGCGGGCTCCTACAATGAGCAGTTCTTC.

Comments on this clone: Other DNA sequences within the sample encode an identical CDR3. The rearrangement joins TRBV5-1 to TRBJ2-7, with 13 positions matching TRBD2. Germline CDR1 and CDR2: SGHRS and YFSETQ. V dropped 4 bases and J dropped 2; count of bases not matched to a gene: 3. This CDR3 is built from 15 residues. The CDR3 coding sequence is TGCGCCAGCAGCGCTGGACTAGCGGGAGCCTACGAGCAGTACTTC. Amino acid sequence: CASSAGLAGAYEQYF.

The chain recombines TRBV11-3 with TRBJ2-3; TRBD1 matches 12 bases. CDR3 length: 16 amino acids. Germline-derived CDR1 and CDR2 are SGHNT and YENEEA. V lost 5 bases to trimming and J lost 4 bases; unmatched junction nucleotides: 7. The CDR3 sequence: CASSHRDRGLADTQYF. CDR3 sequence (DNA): TGTGCCAGCAGCCACCGGGACAGGGGGCTGGCAGATACGCAGTATTTT.

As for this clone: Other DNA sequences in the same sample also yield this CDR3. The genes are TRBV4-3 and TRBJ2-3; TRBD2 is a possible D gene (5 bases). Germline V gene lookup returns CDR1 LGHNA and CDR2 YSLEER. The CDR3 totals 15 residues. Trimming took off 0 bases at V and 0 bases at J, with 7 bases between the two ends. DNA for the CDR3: TGCGCCAGCAGCCAAGACCGCGGGAGCACAGATACGCAGTATTTT. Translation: CASSQDRGSTDTQYF.

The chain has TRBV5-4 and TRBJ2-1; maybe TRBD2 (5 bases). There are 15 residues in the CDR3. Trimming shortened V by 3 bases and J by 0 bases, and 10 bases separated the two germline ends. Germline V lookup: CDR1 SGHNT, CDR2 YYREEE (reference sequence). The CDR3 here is CASSYSTSSYNEQFF. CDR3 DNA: TGTGCCAGCAGCTATAGCACTAGCTCCTACAATGAGCAGTTCTTC.

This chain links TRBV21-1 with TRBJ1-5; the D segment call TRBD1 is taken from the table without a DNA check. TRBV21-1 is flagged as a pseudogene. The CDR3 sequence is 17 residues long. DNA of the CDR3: TGTGCCAGCAGCGCCACTTTGACAGGGCGCCGCAATCAGCCCCAGCATTTT. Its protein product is CASSATLTGRRNQPQHF.

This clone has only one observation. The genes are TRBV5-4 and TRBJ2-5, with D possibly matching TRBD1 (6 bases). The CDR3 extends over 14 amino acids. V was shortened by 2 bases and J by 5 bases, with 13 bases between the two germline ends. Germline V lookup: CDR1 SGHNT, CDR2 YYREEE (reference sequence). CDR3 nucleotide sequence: TGTGCCAGCAGCTTACCACAGGGAAGGGAGACCCAGTACTTC. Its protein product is CASSLPQGRETQYF.

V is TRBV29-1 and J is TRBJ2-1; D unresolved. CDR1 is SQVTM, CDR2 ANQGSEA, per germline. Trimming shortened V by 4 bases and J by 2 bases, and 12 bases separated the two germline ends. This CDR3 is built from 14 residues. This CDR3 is CSVVRSAAYNEQFF. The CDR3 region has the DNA TGCAGCGTTGTACGCAGTGCTGCCTACAATGAGCAGTTCTTC.

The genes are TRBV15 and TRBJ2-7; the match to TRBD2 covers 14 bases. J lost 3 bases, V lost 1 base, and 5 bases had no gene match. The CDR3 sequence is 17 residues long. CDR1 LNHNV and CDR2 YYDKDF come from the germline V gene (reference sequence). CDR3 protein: CATSRAGTSGSSYEQYF. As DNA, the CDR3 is TGTGCCACCAGCAGAGCCGGGACTAGCGGGAGTAGCTACGAGCAGTACTTC.